Below, one TCR beta chain is given with its context. The antigen is undetermined. This sample was included in a study of OX40 agonist ivuxolimab in advanced cancers. Overall study results and limits: Normalized T-cell clonal expansion was also low in a subset of nonresponders.

TCRdb's table, derived via immunoSEQ multiplex PCR, lists solely in-frame clones and lacks some. The sample records around 99,000 clones, under 95% being singletons. V was pared by 5 bases and J by 6 bases, with 7 bases of the junction left unmatched. Germline values: CDR1 SGHTA, CDR2 FQGNSA. CDR3 length: 14 residues. The material sequenced was CD4+ or CD8+ T cells sorted from blood, taken in a trial of the OX40 agonist ivuxolimab. V and J are TRBV7-2 and TRBJ2-1, with 7 bases identical to TRBD1. This receptor was taken from an adult with an advanced solid tumor such as melanoma, head and neck, liver or kidney cancer. In DNA, the CDR3 is TGTGCCAGCAGCAAAAGGGACAGACGCAATGAGCAGTTCTTC. This gives the protein CASSKRDRRNEQFF.